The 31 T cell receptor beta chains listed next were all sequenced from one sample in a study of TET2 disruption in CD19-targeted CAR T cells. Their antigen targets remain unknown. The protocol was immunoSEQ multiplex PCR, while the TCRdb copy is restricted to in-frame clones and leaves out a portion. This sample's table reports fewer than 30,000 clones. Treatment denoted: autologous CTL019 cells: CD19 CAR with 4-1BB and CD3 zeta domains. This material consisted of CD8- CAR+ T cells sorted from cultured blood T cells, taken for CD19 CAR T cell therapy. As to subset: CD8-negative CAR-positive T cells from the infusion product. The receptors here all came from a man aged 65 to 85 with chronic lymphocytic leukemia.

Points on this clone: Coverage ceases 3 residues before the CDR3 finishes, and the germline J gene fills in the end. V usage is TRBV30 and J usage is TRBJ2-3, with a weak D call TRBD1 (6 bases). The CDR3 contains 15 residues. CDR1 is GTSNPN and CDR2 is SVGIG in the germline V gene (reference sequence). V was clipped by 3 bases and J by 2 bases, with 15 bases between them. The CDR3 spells CAWSPGQGFTDTQYF. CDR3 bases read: TGTGCCTGGAGCCCTGGGCAGGGGTTCACAGATACG.

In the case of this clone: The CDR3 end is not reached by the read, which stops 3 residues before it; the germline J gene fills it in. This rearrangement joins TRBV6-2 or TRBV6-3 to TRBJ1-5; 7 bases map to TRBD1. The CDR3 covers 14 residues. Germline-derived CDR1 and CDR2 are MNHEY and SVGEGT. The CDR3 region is CASSLGLGGGPQHF. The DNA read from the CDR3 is TGTGCCAGCAGTTTAGGGTTGGGAGGGGGCCCC.

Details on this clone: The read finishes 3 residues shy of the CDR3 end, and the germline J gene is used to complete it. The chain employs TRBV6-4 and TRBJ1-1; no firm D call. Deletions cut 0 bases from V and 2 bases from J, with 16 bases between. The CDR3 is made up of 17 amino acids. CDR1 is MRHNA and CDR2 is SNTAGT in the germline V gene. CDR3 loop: CASSDSVLRISNTEAFF. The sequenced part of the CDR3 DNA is TGTGCCAGCAGTGACTCGGTCCTAAGGATTAGCAACACTGAA.

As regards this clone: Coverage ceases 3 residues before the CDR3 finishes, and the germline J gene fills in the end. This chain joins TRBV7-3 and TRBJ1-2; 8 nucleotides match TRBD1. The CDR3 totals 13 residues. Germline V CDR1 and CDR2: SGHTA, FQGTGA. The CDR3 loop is CASSLQGDYDYTF. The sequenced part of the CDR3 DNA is TGTGCCAGCAGCCTACAGGGGGACTACGAC.

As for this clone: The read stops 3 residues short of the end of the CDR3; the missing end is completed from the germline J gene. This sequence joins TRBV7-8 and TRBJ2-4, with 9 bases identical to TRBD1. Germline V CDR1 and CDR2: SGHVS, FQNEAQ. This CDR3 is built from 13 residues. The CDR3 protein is CASGTGGVETQYF. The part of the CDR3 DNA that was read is TGTGCCAGTGGAACAGGGGGCGTAGAGACT.

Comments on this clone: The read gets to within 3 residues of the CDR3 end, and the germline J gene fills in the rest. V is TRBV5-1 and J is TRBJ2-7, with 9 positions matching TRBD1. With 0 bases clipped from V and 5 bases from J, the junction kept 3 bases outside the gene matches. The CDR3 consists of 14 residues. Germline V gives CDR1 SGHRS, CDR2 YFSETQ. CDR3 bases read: TGCGCCAGCAGCTTGGCGCGGACAGGGGACGAG. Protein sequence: CASSLARTGDE. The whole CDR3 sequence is CASSLARTGDEQYF.

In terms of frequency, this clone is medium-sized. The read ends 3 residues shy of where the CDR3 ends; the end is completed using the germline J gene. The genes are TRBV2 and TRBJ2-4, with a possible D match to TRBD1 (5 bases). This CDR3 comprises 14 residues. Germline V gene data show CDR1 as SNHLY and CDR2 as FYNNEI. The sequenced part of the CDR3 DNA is TGTGCCAGCAGTGAAAACCAGGGTAGTCAGCCT. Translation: CASSENQGSQP. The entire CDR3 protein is CASSENQGSQPQYF.

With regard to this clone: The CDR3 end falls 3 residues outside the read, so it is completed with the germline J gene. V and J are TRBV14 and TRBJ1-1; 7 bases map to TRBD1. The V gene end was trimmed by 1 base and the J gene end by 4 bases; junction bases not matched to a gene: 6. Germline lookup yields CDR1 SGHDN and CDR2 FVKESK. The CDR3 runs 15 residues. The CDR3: CASSQGGTVRTEAFF. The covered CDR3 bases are TGTGCCAGCAGCCAAGGAGGGACAGTCCGCACTGAA. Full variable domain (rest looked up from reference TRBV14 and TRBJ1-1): EAGVTQFPSHSVIEKGQTVTLRCDPISGHDNLYWYRRVMGKEIKFLLHFVKESKQDESGMPNNRFLAERTGGTYSTLKVQPAELEDSGVYFCASSQGGTVRTEAFFGQGTRLTVV.

The covered CDR3 bases are TGTGCCAGCAGTGAAATGCGGGGTTCCGGCTACGAC. Translated, it gives CASSEMRGSGYD. The entire CDR3 sequence reads CASSEMRGSGYDYTF. The V gene is TRBV2, the J gene TRBJ1-2; D call uncertain. The read finishes 3 residues shy of the CDR3 end, and the germline J gene is used to complete it. Germline values: CDR1 SNHLY, CDR2 FYNNEI. This CDR3 has 15 residues.

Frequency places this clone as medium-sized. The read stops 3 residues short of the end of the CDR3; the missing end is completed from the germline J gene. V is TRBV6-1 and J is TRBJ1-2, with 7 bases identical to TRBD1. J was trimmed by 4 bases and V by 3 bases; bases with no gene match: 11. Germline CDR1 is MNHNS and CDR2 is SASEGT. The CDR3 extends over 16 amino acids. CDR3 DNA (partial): TGTGCCAGCAGTGAGGACCGACAGGGCCGAATCTATGGC. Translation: CASSEDRQGRIYG. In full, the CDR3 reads CASSEDRQGRIYGYTF.

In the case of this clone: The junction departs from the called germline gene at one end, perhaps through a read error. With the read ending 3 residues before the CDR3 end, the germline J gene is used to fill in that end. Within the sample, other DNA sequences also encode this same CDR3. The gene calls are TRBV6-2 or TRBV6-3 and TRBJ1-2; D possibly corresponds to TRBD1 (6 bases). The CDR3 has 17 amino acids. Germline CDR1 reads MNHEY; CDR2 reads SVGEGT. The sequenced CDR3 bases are TGTGCCAGCAGGCCGAACGTACAGGGACAAACAAACTATGGT. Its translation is CASRPNVQGQTNYG. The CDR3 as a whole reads CASRPNVQGQTNYGYTF.

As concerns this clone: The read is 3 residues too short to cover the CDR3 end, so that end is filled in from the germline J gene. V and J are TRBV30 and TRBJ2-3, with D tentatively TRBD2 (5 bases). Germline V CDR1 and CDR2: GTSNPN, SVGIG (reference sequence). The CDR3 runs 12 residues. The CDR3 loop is CAWSPGLRTQYF. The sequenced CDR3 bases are TGTGCCTGGAGCCCAGGACTCCGGACG.

The sequenced part of the CDR3 DNA is TGTGCCAGCAGCCCACGCCAGGGGGAAAACACTGAA. This translates into CASSPRQGENTE. The whole CDR3 protein is CASSPRQGENTEAFF. The chain is built from TRBV7-9 and TRBJ1-1; 7 positions match TRBD1. The read gets to within 3 residues of the CDR3 end, and the germline J gene fills in the rest. V lost 5 bases to trimming and J lost 2 bases; unmatched junction nucleotides: 8. Germline V gene data show CDR1 as SEHNR and CDR2 as FQNEAQ (reference sequence). The CDR3 totals 15 residues. The whole variable domain, filled in from reference TRBV7-9 and TRBJ1-1, reads DTGVSQNPRHKITKRGQNVTFRCDPISEHNRLYWYRQTLGQGPEFLTYFQNEAQLEKSRLLSDRFSAERPKGSFSTLEIQRTEQGDSAMYLCASSPRQGENTEAFFGQGTRLTVV.

CDR3 in amino acids: CASSVGAGGLSRETQYF. The DNA read from the CDR3 is TGTGCCAGCAGCGTAGGGGCAGGGGGGCTAAGTAGAGAGACC. The rearrangement links TRBV9 to TRBJ2-5, with D perhaps TRBD1 (7 bases). The CDR3 goes on 3 residues after the read ends, and that part is filled in from the germline J gene. Trimming left V 0 bases short and J 4 bases short, with 19 bases between. The CDR3 contains 17 residues. CDR1 is SGDLS and CDR2 is YYNGEE in the germline V gene.

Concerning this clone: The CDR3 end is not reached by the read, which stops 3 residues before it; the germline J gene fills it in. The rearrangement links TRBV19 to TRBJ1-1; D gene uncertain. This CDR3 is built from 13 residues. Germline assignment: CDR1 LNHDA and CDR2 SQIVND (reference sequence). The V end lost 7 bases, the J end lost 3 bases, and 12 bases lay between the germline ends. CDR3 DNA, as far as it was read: TGTGCCAGTACCGCGGGTGCCCACACTGAA. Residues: CASTAGAHTE. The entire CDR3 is CASTAGAHTEAFF.

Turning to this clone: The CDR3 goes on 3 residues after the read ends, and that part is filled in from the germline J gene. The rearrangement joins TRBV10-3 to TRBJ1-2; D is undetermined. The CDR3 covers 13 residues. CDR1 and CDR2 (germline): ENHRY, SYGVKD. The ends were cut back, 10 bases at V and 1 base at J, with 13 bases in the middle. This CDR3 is CATGGPNNYGYTF. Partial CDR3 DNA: TGTGCCACTGGCGGGCCTAATAACTATGGC.

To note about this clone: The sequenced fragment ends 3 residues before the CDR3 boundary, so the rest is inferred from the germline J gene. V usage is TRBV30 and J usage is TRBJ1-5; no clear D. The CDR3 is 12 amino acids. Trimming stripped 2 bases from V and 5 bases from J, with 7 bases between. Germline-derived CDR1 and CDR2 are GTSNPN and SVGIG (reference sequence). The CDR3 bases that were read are TGTGCCTGGAGTCTCACTCATCAGCCC. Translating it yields CAWSLTHQP. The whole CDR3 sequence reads CAWSLTHQPQHF.

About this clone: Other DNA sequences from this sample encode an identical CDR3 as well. The sequenced part of the CDR3 DNA is TGCAGTGCTACTCAGGGGGCGTCTGGAAACACC. Its protein product is CSATQGASGNT. The entire CDR3 reads CSATQGASGNTIYF. The chain joins TRBV20-1 to TRBJ1-3; 8 nucleotides match TRBD1. The CDR3 extends 3 residues past the end of the read, so its final part is completed from the germline J gene. Germline V gene lookup returns CDR1 DFQATT and CDR2 SNEGSKA (reference sequence). There are 14 residues in the CDR3. V lost 4 bases, J lost 1 base, and 3 bases stayed unmatched.

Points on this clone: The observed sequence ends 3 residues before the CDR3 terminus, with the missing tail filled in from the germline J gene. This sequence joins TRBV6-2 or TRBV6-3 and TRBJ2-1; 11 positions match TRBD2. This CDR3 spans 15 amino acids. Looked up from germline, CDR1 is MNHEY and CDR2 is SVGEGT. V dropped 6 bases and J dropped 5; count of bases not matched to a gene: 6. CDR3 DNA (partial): TGTGCCAGCAGCTTTAGCGGGGGGGTAAACAATGAG. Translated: CASSFSGGVNNE. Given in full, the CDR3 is CASSFSGGVNNEQFF.

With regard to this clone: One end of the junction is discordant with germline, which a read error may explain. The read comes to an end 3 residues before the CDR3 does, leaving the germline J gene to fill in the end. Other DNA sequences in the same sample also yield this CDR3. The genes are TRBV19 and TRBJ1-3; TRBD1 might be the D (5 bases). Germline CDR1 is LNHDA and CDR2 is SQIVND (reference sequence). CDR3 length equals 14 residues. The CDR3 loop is CASSQGHSGNTIYF. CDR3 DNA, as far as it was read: TGTGCCAGTAGTCAGGGCCACTCTGGAAACACT.

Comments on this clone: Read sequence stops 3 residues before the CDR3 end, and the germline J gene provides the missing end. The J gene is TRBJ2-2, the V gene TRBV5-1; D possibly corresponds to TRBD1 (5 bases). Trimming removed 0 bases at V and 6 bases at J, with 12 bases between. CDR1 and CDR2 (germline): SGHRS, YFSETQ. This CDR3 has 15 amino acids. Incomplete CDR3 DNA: TGCGCCAGCAGCTTGGGGCAGCAGGGTTCCGGGGAG. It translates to CASSLGQQGSGE. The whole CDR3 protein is CASSLGQQGSGELFF.

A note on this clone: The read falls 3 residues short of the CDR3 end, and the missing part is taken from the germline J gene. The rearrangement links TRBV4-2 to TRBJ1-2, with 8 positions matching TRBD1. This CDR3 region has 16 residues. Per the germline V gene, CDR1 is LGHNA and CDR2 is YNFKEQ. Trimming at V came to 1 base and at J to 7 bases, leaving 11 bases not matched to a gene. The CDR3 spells CASSQAEGYRGVGYTF. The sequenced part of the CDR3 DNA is TGTGCCAGCAGCCAAGCGGAGGGTTACAGGGGGGTTGGC.

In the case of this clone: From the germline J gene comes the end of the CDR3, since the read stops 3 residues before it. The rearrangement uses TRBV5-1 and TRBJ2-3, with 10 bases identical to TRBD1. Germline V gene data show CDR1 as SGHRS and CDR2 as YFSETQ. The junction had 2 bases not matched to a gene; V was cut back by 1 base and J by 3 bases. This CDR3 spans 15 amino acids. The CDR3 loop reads CASSLRTGGTDTQYF. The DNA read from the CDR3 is TGCGCCAGCAGCTTGAGGACAGGGGGTACAGATACG.

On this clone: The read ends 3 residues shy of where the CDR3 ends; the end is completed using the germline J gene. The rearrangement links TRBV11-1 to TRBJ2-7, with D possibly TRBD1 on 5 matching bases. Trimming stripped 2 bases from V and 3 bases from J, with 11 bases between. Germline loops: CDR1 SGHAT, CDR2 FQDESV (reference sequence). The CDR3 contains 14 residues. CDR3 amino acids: CASSLQGANYEQYF. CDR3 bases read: TGTGCCAGCAGCTTACAGGGCGCCAACTACGAG.

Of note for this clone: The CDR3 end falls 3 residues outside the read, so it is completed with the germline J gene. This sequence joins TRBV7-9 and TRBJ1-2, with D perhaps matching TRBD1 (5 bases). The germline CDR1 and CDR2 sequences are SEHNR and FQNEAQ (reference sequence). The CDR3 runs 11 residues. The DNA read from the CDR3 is TGTGCCAGCACCCGGGGGAGCGAC. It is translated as CASTRGSD. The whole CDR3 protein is CASTRGSDYTF. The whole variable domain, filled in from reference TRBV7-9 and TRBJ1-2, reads DTGVSQNPRHKITKRGQNVTFRCDPISEHNRLYWYRQTLGQGPEFLTYFQNEAQLEKSRLLSDRFSAERPKGSFSTLEIQRTEQGDSAMYLCASTRGSDYTFGSGTRLTVV.

This chain's CDR3 is CASSLKGGVGEAFF. The CDR3 DNA, read in part, is TGTGCCAGCAGTTTGAAGGGGGGGGTCGGTGAA. The gene calls are TRBV27 and TRBJ1-1; perhaps TRBD1 as D (6 bases). The read comes to an end 3 residues before the CDR3 does, leaving the germline J gene to fill in the end. Germline V gene sequence: CDR1 MNHEY, CDR2 SMNVEV (reference sequence). Trimming took 3 bases from V and 7 from J, leaving 15 bases between them. This CDR3 comprises 14 residues.

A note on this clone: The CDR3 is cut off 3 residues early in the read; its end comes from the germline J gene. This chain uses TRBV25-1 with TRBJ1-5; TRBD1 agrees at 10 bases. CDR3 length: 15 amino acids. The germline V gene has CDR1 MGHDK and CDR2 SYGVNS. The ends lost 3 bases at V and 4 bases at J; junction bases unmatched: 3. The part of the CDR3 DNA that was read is TGTGCCAGCAGTGATTCGGGACAGGGGAATCAGCCC. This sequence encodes CASSDSGQGNQP. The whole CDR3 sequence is CASSDSGQGNQPQHF.

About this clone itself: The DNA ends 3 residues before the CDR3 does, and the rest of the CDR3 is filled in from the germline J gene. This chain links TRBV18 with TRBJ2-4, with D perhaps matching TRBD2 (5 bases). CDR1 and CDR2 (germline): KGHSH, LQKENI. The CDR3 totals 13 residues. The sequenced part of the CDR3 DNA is TGTGCCAGCTCACCGGGCGGGCGTCAGCCT. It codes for CASSPGGRQP. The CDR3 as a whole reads CASSPGGRQPQYF.

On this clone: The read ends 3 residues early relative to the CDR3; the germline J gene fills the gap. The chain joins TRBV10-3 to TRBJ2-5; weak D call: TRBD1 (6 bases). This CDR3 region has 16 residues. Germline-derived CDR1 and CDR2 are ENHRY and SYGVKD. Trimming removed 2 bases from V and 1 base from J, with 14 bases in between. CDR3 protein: CAISEGPGQSQETQYF. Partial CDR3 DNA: TGTGCCATCAGTGAGGGACCGGGACAAAGCCAAGAGACC.

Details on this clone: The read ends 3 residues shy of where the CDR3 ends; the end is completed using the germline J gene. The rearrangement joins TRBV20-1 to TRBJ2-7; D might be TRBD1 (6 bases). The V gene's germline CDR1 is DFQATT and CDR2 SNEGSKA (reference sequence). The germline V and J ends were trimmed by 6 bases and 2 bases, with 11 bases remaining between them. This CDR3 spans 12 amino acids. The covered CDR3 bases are TGCAGTGCCTCCAGGGACACCTACGAG. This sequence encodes CSASRDTYE. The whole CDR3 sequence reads CSASRDTYEQYF.

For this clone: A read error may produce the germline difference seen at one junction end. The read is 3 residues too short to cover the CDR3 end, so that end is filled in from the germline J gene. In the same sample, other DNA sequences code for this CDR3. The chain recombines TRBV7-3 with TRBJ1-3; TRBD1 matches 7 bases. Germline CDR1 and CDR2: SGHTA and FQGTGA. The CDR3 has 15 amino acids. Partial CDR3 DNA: TGTGCCAGCAGCTATACAGGGGACCCTGGAAACACT. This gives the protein CASSYTGDPGNT. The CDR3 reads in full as CASSYTGDPGNTIYF.